What follows is one T cell receptor beta chain and its context. Individuals aged roughly 18 to 95 years were recruited from about two dozen US areas. Each recovered donor of Cohort 3 presented with two negative PCRs, clearance, or symptom resolution. In the original workflow: For nucleated cells, counts were estimated from reference gene primer amplification. TCRdb's table, derived via immunoSEQ multiplex PCR, lists solely in-frame clones and lacks some. For V, J and clone size, that table is used; D and trimming come from the DNA. Of about 350,000 clones listed, about 88% are singletons. Trimming cost V 3 bases and J 3 bases, with 12 bases left between them. CDR1 and CDR2 (germline): SGHRS, YFSETQ. The CDR3 totals 14 residues. The data are from a study of blood T cell repertoires in COVID-19.

The sample taken for sequencing was PBMCs or T cells enriched from blood (not recorded which). The rearrangement uses TRBV5-1 and TRBJ1-2, with D tentatively TRBD1 (5 bases). The receptor was derived from a woman in her 30s who had recovered from COVID-19. This chain's CDR3 is CASSSTGEHYGYTF. In DNA form, the CDR3 reads TGCGCCAGCAGCTCCACGGGGGAGCACTATGGCTACACCTTC.